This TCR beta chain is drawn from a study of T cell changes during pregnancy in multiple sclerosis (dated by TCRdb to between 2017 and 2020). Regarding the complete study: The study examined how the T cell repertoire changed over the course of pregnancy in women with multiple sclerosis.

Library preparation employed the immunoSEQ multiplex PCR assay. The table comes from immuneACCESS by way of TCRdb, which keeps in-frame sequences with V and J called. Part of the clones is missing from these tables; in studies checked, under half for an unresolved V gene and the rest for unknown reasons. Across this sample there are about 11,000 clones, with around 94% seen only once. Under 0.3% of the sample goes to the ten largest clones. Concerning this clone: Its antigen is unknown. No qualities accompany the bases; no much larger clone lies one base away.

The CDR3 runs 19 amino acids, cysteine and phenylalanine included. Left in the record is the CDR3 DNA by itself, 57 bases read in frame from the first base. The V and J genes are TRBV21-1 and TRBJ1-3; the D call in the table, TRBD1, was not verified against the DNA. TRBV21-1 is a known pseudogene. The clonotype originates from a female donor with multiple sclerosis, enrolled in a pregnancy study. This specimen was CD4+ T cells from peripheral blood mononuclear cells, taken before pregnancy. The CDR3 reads CASSKTFRTGCFSGNTIYF. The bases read TGTGCCAGCAGCAAAACCTTTCGGACAGGGTGCTTCTCTGGAAACACCATATATTTT.